This entry is about one TCR beta chain. No antigen is known for it. Being one base from a much bigger clone, this may be a read error. Primed by a sample-barcoded 5' primer and a J-beta primer mix, a second PCR proceeded for roughly 6 to 12 cycles. From the 5' RACE reads, TCRdb called clonotypes with MiXCR, one entry per CDR3 protein. This table has 1.5 million to 2 million distinct CDR3 sequences, under 30% appearing once. These data belong to a study of blood T cells in healthy people across ages. Notes on the study in general: Researchers judged that diversity estimates from one million T cells fell short of true values. The study lacked donor CMV status, which possibly confounded expanded clonotype changes.

This CDR3 spans 11 amino acids. The germline V gene has CDR1 SGHTA and CDR2 FQGNSA. All donors came from Russia, were Caucasian and healthy, and spanned ages 6 to 90. Sequenced: blood. The rearrangement uses TRBV7-2 and TRBJ2-1; D is unresolved. This TCR came from a woman aged 25 to 39 in good health. The CDR3 reads CANSATREQFF. The CDR3 coding sequence is TGTGCCAACAGCGCTACGCGGGAGCAGTTCTTC.